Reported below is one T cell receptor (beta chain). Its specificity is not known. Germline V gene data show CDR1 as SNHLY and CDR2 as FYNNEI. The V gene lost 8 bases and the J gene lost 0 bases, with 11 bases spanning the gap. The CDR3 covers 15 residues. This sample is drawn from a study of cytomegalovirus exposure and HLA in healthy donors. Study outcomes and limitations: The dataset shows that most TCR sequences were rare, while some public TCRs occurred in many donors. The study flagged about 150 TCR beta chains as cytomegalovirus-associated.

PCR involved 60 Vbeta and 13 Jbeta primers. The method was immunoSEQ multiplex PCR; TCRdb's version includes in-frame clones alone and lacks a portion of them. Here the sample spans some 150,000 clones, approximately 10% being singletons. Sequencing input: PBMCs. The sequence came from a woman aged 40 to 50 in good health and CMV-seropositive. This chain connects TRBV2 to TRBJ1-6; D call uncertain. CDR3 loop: CASELESSYNSPLHF. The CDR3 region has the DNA TGTGCCAGCGAGTTAGAGAGCTCCTATAATTCACCCCTCCACTTT.